This record concerns one T cell receptor (beta chain) sequence. These data are taken from a study of blood T cell repertoires in COVID-19. Study background: COVID-19 samples collected from the United States, Italy and Spain covered acute and convalescent phases. T cells, B-cell-depleted T cells, or PBMCs provided the cDNA or gDNA that served as material.

Methods used by the authors: Reference gene primer amplification gave estimated nucleated cell counts. Libraries were prepared by immunoSEQ multiplex PCR; TCRdb keeps only in-frame clonotypes and omits some of them. D and trimming come from the DNA, and the V and J calls and clone size come from that table. Among about 100,000 clones listed, approximately 93% were seen once. CDR1 is LGHNA, CDR2 YNFKEQ, per germline. The J segment lost 0 bases and the V segment lost 2 bases, leaving 6 bases of the junction unmatched. The length of the CDR3 is 18 residues. This rearrangement joins TRBV4-2 to TRBJ2-3, with 12 bases fitting TRBD2. The source material was peripheral blood. The receptor was isolated from a man aged 45-65 years with active COVID-19. The CDR3 DNA follows: TGTGCCAGCAGCCAAAAAGGACTAGCGGGACCCAGCACAGATACGCAGTATTTT. This codes for CASSQKGLAGPSTDTQYF.